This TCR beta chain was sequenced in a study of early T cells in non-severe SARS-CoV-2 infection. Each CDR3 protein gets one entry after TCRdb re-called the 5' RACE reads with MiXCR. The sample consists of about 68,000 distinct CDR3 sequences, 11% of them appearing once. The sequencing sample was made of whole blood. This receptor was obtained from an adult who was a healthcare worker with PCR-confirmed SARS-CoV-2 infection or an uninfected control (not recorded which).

Written as DNA, the CDR3 is TGTGCCAGCAGCACCATCCTGGGACAGGGAAGCAATCAGCCCCAGCATTTT. This encodes CASSTILGQGSNQPQHF. The chain joins TRBV21-1 to TRBJ1-5; TRBD1 is taken as the D call from the table, unchecked against the DNA. TRBV21-1 is annotated as a pseudogene. The CDR3 has 17 residues.